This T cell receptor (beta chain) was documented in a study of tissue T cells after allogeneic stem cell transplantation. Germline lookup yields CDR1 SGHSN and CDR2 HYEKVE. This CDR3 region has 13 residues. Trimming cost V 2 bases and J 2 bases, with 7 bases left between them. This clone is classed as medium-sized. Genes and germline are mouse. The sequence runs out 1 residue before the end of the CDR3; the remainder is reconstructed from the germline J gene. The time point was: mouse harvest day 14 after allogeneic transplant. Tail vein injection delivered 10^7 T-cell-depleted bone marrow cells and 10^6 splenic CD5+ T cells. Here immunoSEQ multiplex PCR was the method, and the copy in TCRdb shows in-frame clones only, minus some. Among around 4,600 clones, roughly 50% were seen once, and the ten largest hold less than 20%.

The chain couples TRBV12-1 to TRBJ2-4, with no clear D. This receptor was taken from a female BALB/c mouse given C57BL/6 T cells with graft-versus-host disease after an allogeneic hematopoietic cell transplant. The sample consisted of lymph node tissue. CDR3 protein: CASSRQNQNTLYF. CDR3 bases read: TGTGCCAGCTCTCGACAAAATCAAAACACCTTGTAC.